This T cell receptor (beta chain) is from a study of T-cell memory formation after mild COVID-19. Per germline, CDR1 SGHVS and CDR2 FNYEAQ. CDR3 length: 15 amino acids. V was pared by 6 bases and J by 1 base, with 4 bases of the junction left unmatched. TCRdb processed the 5' RACE reads anew with MiXCR; each CDR3 protein has one entry. Counted here are a few hundred thousand distinct CDR3 sequences, 25% to 30% occurring once; the ten biggest clones make up roughly 13%. The source of this sequence is an adult woman who had mild COVID-19 (a few samples of this study predate the infection). Cell type and time point are not known. The V and J genes are TRBV7-6 and TRBJ2-2; TRBD1 agrees at 8 bases. Specimen: PBMCs or a T cell subset sorted from them (not recorded which). The CDR3: CASRIGTGNTGELFF. The DNA for the CDR3 is TGTGCCAGCAGGATCGGGACAGGGAACACCGGGGAGCTGTTTTTT.